The T cell receptor beta chain under discussion was sequenced for a study of radiotherapy plus CTLA-4 blockade in lung cancer. On this clone: Its antigen is currently unknown.

Study-wide findings and caveats: Tumor-origin TCR clones grew in blood after radiotherapy plus ipilimumab. Among reported predictors of response, early blood T cell clone dynamics with interferon-beta performed best.

CDR1 is MDHEN and CDR2 is SYDVKM in the germline V gene. This CDR3 contains 16 residues. V lost 5 bases to trimming and J lost 2 bases; unmatched junction nucleotides: 9. The protocol was immunoSEQ multiplex PCR, while the TCRdb copy is restricted to in-frame clones and leaves out a portion. The sample carries about 38,000 clones, approximately 86% recorded once. This chain joins TRBV28 and TRBJ2-7; TRBD1 agrees at 10 bases. The source was peripheral blood, collected from a patient treated with radiotherapy plus ipilimumab. This TCR derives from a human donor with non-small cell lung cancer whose response to radiotherapy plus ipilimumab could not be evaluated. CDR3 in amino acids: CASSPEPGTGAYEQYF. The DNA for the CDR3 is TGTGCCAGCAGTCCGGAACCCGGGACAGGGGCCTACGAGCAGTACTTC.